Sequencing of this T cell receptor beta chain was carried out in a study of Graves' ophthalmopathy and Graves' hyperthyroidism. Overall study results and limits: A 13-signature model separated ophthalmopathy from stable hyperthyroidism, reaching roughly 85% sensitivity and less than 83% specificity cross-validated. Most expanded clonotypes in thyroid above 0.001 frequency also showed up in blood.

The study amplified TCR beta CDR3 regions using RNA transcripts. Scientists carried out first-round RT-PCR using HTBI primers and then a second-round multiplex PCR. Each CDR3 protein is one row after TCRdb ran MiXCR on the multiplex PCR reads. The table lists some 380,000 distinct CDR3 sequences, 15% of them singletons. Trimming removed 2 bases from V and 7 bases from J, with 11 bases in between. Germline values: CDR1 MNHEY, CDR2 SVGEGT. CDR3 length equals 13 residues. Cases classed as stable hyperthyroidism had no ophthalmopathy within 18 months of follow-up. This clonotype was seen many times. Its target is unknown.

This sequence joins TRBV6-2 or TRBV6-3 and TRBJ1-1; no definite D call. Specimen: peripheral blood. The receptor was derived from a woman aged 18 to 35 with stable Graves' hyperthyroidism. CDR3 in DNA: TGTGCCAGCAGTTACGGCCGGTACAGTGAAGCTTTCTTT. The encoded protein is CASSYGRYSEAFF.